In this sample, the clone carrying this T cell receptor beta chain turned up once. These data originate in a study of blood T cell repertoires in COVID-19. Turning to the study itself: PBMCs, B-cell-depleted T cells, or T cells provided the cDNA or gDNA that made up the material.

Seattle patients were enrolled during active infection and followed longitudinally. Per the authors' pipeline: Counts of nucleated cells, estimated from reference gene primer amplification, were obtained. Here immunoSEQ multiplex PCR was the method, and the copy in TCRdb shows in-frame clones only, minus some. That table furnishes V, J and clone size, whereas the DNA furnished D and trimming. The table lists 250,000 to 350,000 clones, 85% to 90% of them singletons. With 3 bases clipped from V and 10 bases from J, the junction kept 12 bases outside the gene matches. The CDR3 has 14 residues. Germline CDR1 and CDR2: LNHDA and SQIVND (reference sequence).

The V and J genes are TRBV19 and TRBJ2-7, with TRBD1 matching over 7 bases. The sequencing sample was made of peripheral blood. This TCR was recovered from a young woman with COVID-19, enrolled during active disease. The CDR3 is CASSITGESEAQYF. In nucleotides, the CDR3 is TGTGCCAGTAGTATTACAGGGGAGAGTGAGGCCCAGTACTTC.